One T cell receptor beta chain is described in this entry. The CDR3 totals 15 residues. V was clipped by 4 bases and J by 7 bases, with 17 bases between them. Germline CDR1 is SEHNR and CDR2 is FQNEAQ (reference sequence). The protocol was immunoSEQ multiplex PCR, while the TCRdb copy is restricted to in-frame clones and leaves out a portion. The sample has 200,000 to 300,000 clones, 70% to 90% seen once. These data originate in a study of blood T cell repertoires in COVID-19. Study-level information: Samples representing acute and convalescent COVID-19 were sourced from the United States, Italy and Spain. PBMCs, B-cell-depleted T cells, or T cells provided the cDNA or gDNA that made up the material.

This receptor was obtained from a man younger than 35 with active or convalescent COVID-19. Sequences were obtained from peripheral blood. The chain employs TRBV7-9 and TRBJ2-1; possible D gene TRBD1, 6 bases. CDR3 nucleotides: TGTGCCAGCAGCTCCTCCTCAGAGGGGGATAATGAGCAGTTCTTC. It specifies CASSSSSEGDNEQFF.